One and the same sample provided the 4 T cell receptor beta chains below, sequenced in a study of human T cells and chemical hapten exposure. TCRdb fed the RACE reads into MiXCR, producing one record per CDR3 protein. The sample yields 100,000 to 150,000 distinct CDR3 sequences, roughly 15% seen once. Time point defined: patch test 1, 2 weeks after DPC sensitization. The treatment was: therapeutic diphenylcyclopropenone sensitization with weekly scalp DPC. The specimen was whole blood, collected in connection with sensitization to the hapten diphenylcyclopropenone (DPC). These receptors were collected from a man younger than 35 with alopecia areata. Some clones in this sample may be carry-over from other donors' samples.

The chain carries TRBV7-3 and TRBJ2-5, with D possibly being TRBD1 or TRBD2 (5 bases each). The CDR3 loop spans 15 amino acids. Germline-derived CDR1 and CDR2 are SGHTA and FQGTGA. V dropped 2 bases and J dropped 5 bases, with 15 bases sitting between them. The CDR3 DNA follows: TGTGCCAGCAGCTTATATGAGGGGCGAAGGGAGACCCAGTACTTC. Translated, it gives CASSLYEGRRETQYF.

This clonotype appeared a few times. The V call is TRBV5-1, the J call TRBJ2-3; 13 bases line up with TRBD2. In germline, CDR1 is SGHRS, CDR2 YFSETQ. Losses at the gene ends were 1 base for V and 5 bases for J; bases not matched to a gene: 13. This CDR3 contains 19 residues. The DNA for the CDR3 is TGCGCCAGCAGCTTGAAGAGGCCGGGACTAGCGGGGACGGTAGATACGCAGTATTTT. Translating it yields CASSLKRPGLAGTVDTQYF.

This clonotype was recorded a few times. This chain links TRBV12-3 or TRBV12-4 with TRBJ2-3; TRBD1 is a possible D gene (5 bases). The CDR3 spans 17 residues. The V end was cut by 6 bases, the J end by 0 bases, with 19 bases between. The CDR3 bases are TGTGCCAGCAGAACCCGTTTCTGGGGCTATAGCACAGATACGCAGTATTTT. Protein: CASRTRFWGYSTDTQYF.

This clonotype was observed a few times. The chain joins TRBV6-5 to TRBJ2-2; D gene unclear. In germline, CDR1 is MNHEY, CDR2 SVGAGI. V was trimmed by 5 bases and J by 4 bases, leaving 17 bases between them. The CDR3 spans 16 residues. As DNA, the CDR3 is TGTGCCAGCAGTGCCTTTACGTACCCGAGCACCGGGGAGCTGTTTTTT. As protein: CASSAFTYPSTGELFF.